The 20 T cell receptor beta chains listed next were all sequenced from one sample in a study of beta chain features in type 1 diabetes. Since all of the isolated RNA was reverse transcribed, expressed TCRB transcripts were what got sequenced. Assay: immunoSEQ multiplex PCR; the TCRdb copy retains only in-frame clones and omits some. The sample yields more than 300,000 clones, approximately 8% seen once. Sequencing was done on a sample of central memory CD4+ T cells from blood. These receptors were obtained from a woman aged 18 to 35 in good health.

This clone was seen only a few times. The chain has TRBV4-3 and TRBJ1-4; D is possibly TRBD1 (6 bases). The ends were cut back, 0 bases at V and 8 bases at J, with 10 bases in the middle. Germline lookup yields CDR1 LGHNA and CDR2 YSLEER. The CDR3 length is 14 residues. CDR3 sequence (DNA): TGCGCCAGCAGCCAAGATTGGACAGTCGAAAAACTGTTTTTT. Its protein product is CASSQDWTVEKLFF.

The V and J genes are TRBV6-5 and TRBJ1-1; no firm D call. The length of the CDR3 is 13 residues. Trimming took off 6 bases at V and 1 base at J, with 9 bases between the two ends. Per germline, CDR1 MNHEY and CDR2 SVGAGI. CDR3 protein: CASRVQQNTEAFF. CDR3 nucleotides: TGTGCCAGCAGAGTACAGCAGAACACTGAAGCTTTCTTT.

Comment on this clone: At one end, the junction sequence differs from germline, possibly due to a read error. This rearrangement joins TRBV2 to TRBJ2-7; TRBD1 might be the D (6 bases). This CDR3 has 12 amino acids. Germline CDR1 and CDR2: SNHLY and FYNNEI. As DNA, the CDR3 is TGTGCCAGCAGTGAAGGGACAGTGCTTCAGCACTTC. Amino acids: CASSEGTVLQHF. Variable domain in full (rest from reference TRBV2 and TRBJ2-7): EPEVTQTPSHQVTQMGQEVILRCVPISNHLYFYWYRQILGQKVEFLVSFYNNEISEKSEIFDDQFSVERPDGSNFTLKIRSTKLEDSAMYFCASSEGTVLQHFGPGTRLTVT.

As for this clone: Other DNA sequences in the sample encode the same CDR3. The CDR3 DNA is TGTGCCAGCAGCCCGCAACGTAACTATGGCTACACCTTC. It is translated as CASSPQRNYGYTF. The chain carries TRBV7-2 and TRBJ1-2; D gene uncertain. Trimming took 5 bases from V and 1 from J, leaving 8 bases between them. CDR1 is SGHTA, CDR2 FQGNSA, per germline. The CDR3 is 13 amino acids.

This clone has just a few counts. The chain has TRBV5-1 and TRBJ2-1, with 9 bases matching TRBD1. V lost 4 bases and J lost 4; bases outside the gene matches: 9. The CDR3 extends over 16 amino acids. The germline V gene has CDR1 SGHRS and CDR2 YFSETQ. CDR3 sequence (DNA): TGCGCCAGCAGCCCTTGGACAGGGGCGGAATACAATGAGCAGTTCTTC. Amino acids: CASSPWTGAEYNEQFF.

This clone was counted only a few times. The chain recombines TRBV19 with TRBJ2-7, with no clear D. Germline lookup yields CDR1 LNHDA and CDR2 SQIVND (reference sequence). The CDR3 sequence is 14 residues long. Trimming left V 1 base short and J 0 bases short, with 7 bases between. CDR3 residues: CASSIGAHSYEQYF. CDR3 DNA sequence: TGTGCCAGTAGTATAGGGGCACACTCCTACGAGCAGTACTTC.

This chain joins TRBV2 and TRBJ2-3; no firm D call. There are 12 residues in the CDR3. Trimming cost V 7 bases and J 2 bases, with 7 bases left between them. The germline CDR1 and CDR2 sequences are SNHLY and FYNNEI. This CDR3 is CASTKDTDTQYF. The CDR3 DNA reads TGTGCCAGCACCAAGGACACAGATACGCAGTATTTT. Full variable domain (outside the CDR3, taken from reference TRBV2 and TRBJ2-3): EPEVTQTPSHQVTQMGQEVILRCVPISNHLYFYWYRQILGQKVEFLVSFYNNEISEKSEIFDDQFSVERPDGSNFTLKIRSTKLEDSAMYFCASTKDTDTQYFGPGTRLTVL.

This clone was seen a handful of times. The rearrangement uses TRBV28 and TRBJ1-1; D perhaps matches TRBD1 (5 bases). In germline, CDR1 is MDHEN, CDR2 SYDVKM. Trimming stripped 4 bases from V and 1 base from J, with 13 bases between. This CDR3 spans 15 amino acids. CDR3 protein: CASSSGGGTNTEAFF. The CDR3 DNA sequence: TGTGCCAGCAGTTCAGGTGGTGGGACGAACACTGAAGCTTTCTTT.

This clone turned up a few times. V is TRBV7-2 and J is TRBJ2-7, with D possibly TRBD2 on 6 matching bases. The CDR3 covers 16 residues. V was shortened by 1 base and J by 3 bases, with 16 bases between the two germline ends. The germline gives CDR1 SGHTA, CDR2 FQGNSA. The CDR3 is CASSLEGLTSYYEQYF. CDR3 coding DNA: TGTGCCAGCAGCTTAGAGGGGCTGACTAGTTACTACGAGCAGTACTTC.

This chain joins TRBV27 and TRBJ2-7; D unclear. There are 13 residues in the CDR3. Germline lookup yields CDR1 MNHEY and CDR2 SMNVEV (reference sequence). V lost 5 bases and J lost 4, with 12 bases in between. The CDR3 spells CASSLRVRYEQYF. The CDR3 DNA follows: TGTGCCAGCAGTCTCAGAGTACGGTACGAGCAGTACTTC.

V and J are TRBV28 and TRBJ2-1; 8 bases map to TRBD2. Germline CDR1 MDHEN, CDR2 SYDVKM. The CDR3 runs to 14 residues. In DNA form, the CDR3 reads TGTGCTTCCCGCTCTAGCGGGCATTACAATGAGCAGTTCTTC. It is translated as CASRSSGHYNEQFF.

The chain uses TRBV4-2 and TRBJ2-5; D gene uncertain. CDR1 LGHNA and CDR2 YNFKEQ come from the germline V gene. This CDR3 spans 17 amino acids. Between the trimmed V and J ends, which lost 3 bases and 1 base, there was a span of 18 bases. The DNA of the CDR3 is TGTGCCAGCAGCCAGGCCTCGGCACTATTGAGCCAAGAGACCCAGTACTTC. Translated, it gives CASSQASALLSQETQYF.

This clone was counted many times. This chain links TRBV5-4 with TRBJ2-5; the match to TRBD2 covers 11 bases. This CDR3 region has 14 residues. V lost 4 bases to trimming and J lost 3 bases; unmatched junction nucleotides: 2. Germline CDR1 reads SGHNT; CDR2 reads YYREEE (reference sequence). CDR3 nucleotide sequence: TGTGCCAGCAGCCCGGGACTAGCGGAAGAGACCCAGTACTTC. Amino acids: CASSPGLAEETQYF.

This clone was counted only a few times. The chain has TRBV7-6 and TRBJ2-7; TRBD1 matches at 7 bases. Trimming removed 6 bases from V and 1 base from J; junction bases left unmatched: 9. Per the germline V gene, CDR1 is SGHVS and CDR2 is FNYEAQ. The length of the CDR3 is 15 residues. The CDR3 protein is CASSPAGRGSYEQYF. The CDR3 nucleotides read TGTGCCAGCAGTCCCGCCGGCAGGGGGTCCTACGAGCAGTACTTC. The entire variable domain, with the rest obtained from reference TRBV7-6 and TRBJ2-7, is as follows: GAGVSQSPRYKVTKRGQDVALRCDPISGHVSLYWYRQALGQGPEFLTYFNYEAQQDKSGLPNDRFSAERPEGSISTLTIQRTEQRDSAMYRCASSPAGRGSYEQYFGPGTRLTVT.

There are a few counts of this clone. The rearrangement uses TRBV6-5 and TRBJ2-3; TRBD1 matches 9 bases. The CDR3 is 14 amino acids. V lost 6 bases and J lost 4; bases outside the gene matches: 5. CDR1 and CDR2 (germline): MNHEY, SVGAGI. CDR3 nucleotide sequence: TGTGCCAGCAGAACCGGGACAGGGCCAGATACGCAGTATTTT. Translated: CASRTGTGPDTQYF.

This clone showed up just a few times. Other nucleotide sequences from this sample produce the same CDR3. CDR3 protein: CASGGGNSYEQYF. Written as DNA, the CDR3 is TGTGCCAGCGGAGGGGGCAACTCCTACGAGCAGTACTTC. The genes are TRBV27 and TRBJ2-7; maybe TRBD1 (7 bases). CDR3 size: 13 residues. V was trimmed by 8 bases and J by 0 bases, leaving 11 bases between them. Germline V gene sequence: CDR1 MNHEY, CDR2 SMNVEV (reference sequence).

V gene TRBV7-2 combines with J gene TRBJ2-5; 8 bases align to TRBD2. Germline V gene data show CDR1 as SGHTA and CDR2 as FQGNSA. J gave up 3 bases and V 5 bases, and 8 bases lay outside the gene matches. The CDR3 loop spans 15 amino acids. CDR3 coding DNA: TGTGCCAGCAGCCCCATGGGACTAGGGAAAGAGACCCAGTACTTC. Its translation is CASSPMGLGKETQYF. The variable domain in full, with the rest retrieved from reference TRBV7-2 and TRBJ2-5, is GAGVSQSPSNKVTEKGKDVELRCDPISGHTALYWYRQSLGQGLEFLIYFQGNSAPDKSGLPSDRFSAERTGGSVSTLTIQRTQQEDSAVYLCASSPMGLGKETQYFGPGTRLLVL.

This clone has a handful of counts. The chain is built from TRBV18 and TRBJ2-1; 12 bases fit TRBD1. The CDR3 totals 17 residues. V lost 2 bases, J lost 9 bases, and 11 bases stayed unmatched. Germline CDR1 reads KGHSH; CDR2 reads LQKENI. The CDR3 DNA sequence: TGTGCCAGCTCACCAATCATGCCGGGACAGGGGGCGGGTGAGCAGTTCTTC. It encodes CASSPIMPGQGAGEQFF. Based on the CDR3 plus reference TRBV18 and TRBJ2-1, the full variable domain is NAGVMQNPRHLVRRRGQEARLRCSPMKGHSHVYWYRQLPEEGLKFMVYLQKENIIDESGMPKERFSAEFPKEGPSILRIQQVVRGDSAAYFCASSPIMPGQGAGEQFFGPGTRLTVL.

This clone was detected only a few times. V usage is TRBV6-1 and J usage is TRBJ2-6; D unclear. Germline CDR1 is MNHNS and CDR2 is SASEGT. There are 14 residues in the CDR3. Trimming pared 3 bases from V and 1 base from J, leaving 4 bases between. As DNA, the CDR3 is TGTGCCAGCAGTGAGGGATCTGGGGCCAACGTCCTGACTTTC. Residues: CASSEGSGANVLTF.

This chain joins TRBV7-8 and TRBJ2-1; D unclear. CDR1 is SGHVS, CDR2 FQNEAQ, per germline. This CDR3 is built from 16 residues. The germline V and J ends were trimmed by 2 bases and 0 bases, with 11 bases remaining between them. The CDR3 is CASSLRLPSSYNEQFF. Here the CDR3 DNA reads TGTGCCAGCAGCTTAAGGCTACCTAGCTCCTACAATGAGCAGTTCTTC.